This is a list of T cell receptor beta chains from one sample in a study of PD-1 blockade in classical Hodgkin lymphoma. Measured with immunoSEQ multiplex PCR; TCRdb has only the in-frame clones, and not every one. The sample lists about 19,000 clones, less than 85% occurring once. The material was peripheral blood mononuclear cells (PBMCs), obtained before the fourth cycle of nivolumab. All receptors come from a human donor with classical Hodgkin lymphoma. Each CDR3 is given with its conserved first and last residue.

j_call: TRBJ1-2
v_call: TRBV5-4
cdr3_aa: CASSLDRDGGYTF

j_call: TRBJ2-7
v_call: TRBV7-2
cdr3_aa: CASSLVSGSEQYF

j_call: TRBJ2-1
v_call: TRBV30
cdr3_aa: CAWGEGHYNEQFF

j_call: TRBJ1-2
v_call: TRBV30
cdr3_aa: CAWSPPGGSNYGYTF

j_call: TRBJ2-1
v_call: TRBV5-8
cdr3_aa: CASNYPGSLNEQFF

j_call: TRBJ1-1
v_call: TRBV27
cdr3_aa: CASSLEGGMDTEAFF

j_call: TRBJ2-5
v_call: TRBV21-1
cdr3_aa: CASSKDNRDLGETQYF

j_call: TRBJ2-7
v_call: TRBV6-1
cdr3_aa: CASSPGVAYEQYF

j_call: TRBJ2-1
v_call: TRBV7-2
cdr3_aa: CASSPAPRGLFF

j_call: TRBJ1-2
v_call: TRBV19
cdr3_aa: CASSPTGNYGYTF

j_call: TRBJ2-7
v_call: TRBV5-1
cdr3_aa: CASSAAGATNEQYF

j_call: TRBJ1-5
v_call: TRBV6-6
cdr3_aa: CASRQGWGQPQHF

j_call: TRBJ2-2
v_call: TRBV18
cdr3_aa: CASSQSPSGTNTGELFF

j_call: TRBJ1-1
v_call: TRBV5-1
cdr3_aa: CASSSYSTGATEAFF

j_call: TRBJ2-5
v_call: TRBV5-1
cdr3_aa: CASSRTTSAEQETQYF

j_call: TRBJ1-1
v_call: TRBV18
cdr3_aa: CASSLSRVGANTEAFF

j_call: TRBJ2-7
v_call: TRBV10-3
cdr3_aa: CAISVTKVGYEQYF

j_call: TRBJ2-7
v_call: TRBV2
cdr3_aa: CASRTDYYEQYF

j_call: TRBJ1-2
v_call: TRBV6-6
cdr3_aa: CASSPSNYGYTF

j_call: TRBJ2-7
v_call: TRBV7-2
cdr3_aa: CASSRSSGSSYEQYF

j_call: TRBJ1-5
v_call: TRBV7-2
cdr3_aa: CASSLRGDQPQHF

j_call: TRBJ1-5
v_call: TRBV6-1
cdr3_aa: CASSEAPPGIQGQPQHF